The rows below give T cell receptor beta chains drawn from one sample of a study of cytomegalovirus exposure and HLA in healthy donors. The table came from immunoSEQ multiplex PCR; TCRdb's copy has only in-frame clones and leaves some out. The sample holds 150,000 to 200,000 clones, about 75% seen once. The sequencing input was PBMCs. These receptors originate from a woman aged 45-65 years in good health and CMV-seropositive. Both conserved end residues are part of each CDR3. A D gene is named only where the DNA matches it firmly. Size is omitted from some rows. Given values are once, few, many or a class for expanded clones.

d_gene	abundance	j_gene	v_gene	CDR3nt	CDR3aa
NA	NA	TRBJ1-3	TRBV2	TGTGCCAGCCAGTACAACTCTGGAAACACCATATATTTT	CASQYNSGNTIYF
NA	NA	TRBJ2-5	TRBV9	TGTGCCAGCAGCGAGGGAACCGGGATAGGGGAGACCCAGTACTTC	CASSEGTGIGETQYF
TRBD1	few	TRBJ2-3	TRBV4-3	TGCGCCAGCAGCCAAGAGAGGACAGGGGGCACAGATACGCAGTATTTT	CASSQERTGGTDTQYF
TRBD2	NA	TRBJ2-7	TRBV5-8	TGTGCCAGCAGCTGGGGGGACGGGAGGCGGTCCTACGAGCAGTACTTC	CASSWGDGRRSYEQYF
NA	NA	TRBJ1-4	TRBV28	TGTGCCAGCAGTTTATCGACAGGACCTAATGAAAAACTGTTTTTT	CASSLSTGPNEKLFF
TRBD2	NA	TRBJ2-1	TRBV28	TGTGCCACCGGCGGGGGGGCCGTGAGGAATGAGCAGTTCTTC	CATGGGAVRNEQFF
TRBD1	NA	TRBJ1-1	TRBV6-1	TGTGCCAGCAGGATGTATCAGGGGGCCAACACTGAAGCTTTCTTT	CASRMYQGANTEAFF
TRBD1	NA	TRBJ1-1	TRBV28	TGTGCCAGCAGGGGGGGACAGTTGAACACTGAAGCTTTCTTT	CASRGGQLNTEAFF
TRBD2	NA	TRBJ2-1	TRBV7-2	TGTGCCAGCAGCTTAGCGGGGGGGACCACCTACAATGAGCAGTTCTTC	CASSLAGGTTYNEQFF
TRBD1	NA	TRBJ2-7	TRBV27	TGTGCCAGCCGACTTCAGGGGGCAGGGGGGGAGCAGTACTTC	CASRLQGAGGEQYF
NA	NA	TRBJ2-2	TRBV2	TGTGCCAGCACCCCGGACACCGGGGAGCTGTTTTTT	CASTPDTGELFF
NA	NA	TRBJ2-2	TRBV9	TGTGCCAGCAGCTCTCGGACAGGGAGGGATACCGGGGAGCTGTTTTTT	CASSSRTGRDTGELFF
NA	NA	TRBJ2-6	TRBV7-2	TGTGCCAGCAGCTTACGGTTAACTGGGGCCAACGTCCTGACTTTC	CASSLRLTGANVLTF
NA	NA	TRBJ2-6	TRBV18	TGTGCCAGCTCACCAGCAGGGGTTGGGGCCAACGTCCTGACTTTC	CASSPAGVGANVLTF
NA	NA	TRBJ1-1	TRBV2	TGTGCCAGCAGTGATGGGAGAGGAAACACTGAAGCTTTCTTT	CASSDGRGNTEAFF
NA	few	TRBJ2-5	TRBV7-9	TGTGCCAGCAGCTTAGCGGTCAGGGGCGAGACCCAGTACTTC	CASSLAVRGETQYF
NA	NA	TRBJ2-1	TRBV29-1	TGCAGCGTTGAAGGAGGTCAGGGATCTTACAATGAGCAGTTCTTC	CSVEGGQGSYNEQFF
NA	once	TRBJ2-3	TRBV30	TGTGCCTGGAGTCCGGGGGAAGATACGCAGTATTTT	CAWSPGEDTQYF